This note documents a single T cell receptor beta chain sequence. The target antigen is unknown. This specimen comes from a study of response to subunit inactivated influenza vaccine. TCRdb redid the calling of the RT-PCR reads with MiXCR, one entry per CDR3 protein. The sample lists 170,000 or so distinct CDR3 sequences, 9.5% to 12% occurring once. Overall study results and limits: A suggestion made by the authors is that each seasonal influenza vaccination recruits few new T cells.

V was shortened by 1 base and J by 5 bases, with 18 bases between the two germline ends. Looked up from germline, CDR1 is SGHVS and CDR2 is FQNEAQ. The CDR3 has 17 amino acids. This receptor was identified in a man between 50 and 75 years old who received an inactivated influenza vaccine. This chain joins TRBV7-8 and TRBJ2-1; D call uncertain. This sample comprised CD8+ T cells sorted from PBMCs, obtained roughly 24 months after vaccination. This chain's CDR3 is CASSLEGGRKGNNEQFF. CDR3 DNA sequence: TGTGCCAGCAGCTTAGAAGGCGGCAGGAAAGGGAACAATGAGCAGTTCTTC. The whole variable domain, filled in from reference TRBV7-8 and TRBJ2-1, reads GAGVSQSPRYKVAKRGQDVALRCDPISGHVSLFWYQQALGQGPEFLTYFQNEAQLDKSGLPSDRFFAERPEGSVSTLKIQRTQQEDSAVYLCASSLEGGRKGNNEQFFGPGTRLTVL.